Listed below are T cell receptor beta chains from one sample, sequenced in a study of human T cells and chemical hapten exposure. TCRdb re-called the RACE reads through MiXCR, storing one row per CDR3 protein. The sample contains around 300,000 distinct CDR3 sequences, about 5% of which appear only once. The sample was whole blood, taken in connection with sensitization to the hapten diphenylcyclopropenone (DPC). The receptor source for this set is a woman aged 18-29 years with alopecia areata. Some clones in this sample may be carry-over from other donors' samples. The conserved cysteine and the conserved F or W are not part of the CDR3 here. The size entry is marked missing in some rows and otherwise reads once, few, many or a size class.

V	size	J	CDR3
TRBV6-5	few	TRBJ2-7	ASSFNREGGRREQY
TRBV6-2/TRBV6-3	many	TRBJ2-7	ASSFGSLVEQY
TRBV6-2/TRBV6-3	many	TRBJ1-2	ASSLGQGHYGYT
TRBV6-1	few	TRBJ2-7	ASSEGGSGYEQY
TRBV4-1	many	TRBJ2-4	ASSPGLAGGLAKNIQY
TRBV7-9	many	TRBJ2-7	ASSLTGGVYEQY
TRBV6-4	few	TRBJ2-1	ASSDSTLAGVQKKQF
TRBV12-3/TRBV12-4	few	TRBJ2-5	ASTQTDKETQY
TRBV6-5	NA	TRBJ2-3	ASPDRGGITDTQY
TRBV6-2/TRBV6-3	many	TRBJ2-3	ASRVEGTDTQY
TRBV3-1	many	TRBJ2-2	ASSEASGELF
TRBV20-1	many	TRBJ1-4	SAREARVLPVNEKLF
TRBV4-2	many	TRBJ2-2	ASSQPKTPSAGELF
TRBV29-1	NA	TRBJ2-7	SVDRGHEQY
TRBV6-2/TRBV6-3	NA	TRBJ2-7	ASSLKGTLSYEQY
TRBV6-2/TRBV6-3	NA	TRBJ2-1	ASSRGADNEQF
TRBV5-1	few	TRBJ2-1	ASSPFQGWGNEQF
TRBV6-2/TRBV6-3	many	TRBJ1-5	ASSYGDGNPQPQH
TRBV4-2	NA	TRBJ2-7	ASSQDPHRGIYEQY
TRBV6-2/TRBV6-3	many	TRBJ1-5	ASSLTGVQPQH
TRBV4-3	NA	TRBJ2-2	ASSQESGAIGELF
TRBV6-5	NA	TRBJ2-1	ASSQGPTKAYNEQF
TRBV4-2	few	TRBJ2-1	ASSQSSSGGSYNEQF
TRBV29-1	many	TRBJ2-3	SVVEDSQGFTQY
TRBV7-2	many	TRBJ2-7	ASSYSGGLTYEQY
TRBV12-3/TRBV12-4	many	TRBJ1-2	ASSFWGKDYGYT
TRBV5-4	many	TRBJ2-2	ASSPNPGTQTGELF
TRBV7-2	many	TRBJ2-3	ASNRDTDTQY
TRBV5-1	NA	TRBJ2-7	ASSLEGPTYEQY
TRBV18	many	TRBJ2-7	ASSPRQGASEQY
TRBV12-3/TRBV12-4	many	TRBJ1-2	ASSSTGSGGYT
TRBV5-1	few	TRBJ2-5	ASSPAGGPPQETQY
TRBV20-1	NA	TRBJ1-4	SAVQQGSNEKLF
TRBV7-2	many	TRBJ2-3	ASSSHEVRGGVTDTQY
TRBV7-2	few	TRBJ2-1	ASSYGRSSYNEQF
TRBV6-4	few	TRBJ2-3	ASSEGTSSTDTQY
TRBV4-1	few	TRBJ1-1	ASSRAGQEISRTEAF
TRBV10-3	NA	TRBJ2-7	AISPRPLYEQY
TRBV20-1	few	TRBJ1-6	SARAGGENSPLH
TRBV7-3	many	TRBJ2-5	ASSLKARGQTQY